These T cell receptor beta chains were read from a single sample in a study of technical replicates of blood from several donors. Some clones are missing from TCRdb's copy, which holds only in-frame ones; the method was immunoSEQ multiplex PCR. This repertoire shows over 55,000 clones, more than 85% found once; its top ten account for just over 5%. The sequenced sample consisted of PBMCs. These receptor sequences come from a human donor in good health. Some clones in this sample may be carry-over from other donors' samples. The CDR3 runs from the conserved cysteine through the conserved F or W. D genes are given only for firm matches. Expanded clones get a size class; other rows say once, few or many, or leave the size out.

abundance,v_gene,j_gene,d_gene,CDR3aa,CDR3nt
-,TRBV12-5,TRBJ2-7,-,CASGLLRGAGGQYF,TGTGCTAGTGGTTTGTTACGTGGGGCAGGCGGGCAGTACTTC
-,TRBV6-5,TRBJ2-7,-,CASSYGVAREYEQYF,TGTGCCAGCAGTTACGGGGTAGCGAGGGAGTACGAGCAGTACTTC
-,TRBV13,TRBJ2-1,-,CASSFEESYNEQFF,TGTGCCAGCAGCTTTGAGGAATCCTACAATGAGCAGTTCTTC
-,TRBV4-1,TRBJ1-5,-,CASSQVFIGLGAQHF,TGCGCCAGCAGCCAAGTCTTCATCGGACTCGGGGCCCAGCATTTT
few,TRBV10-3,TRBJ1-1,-,CAISESGQSAFF,TGTGCCATCAGTGAGTCCGGACAATCCGCTTTCTTT
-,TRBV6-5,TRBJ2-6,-,CASGTEGSGANVLTF,TGTGCCAGCGGAACAGAGGGATCCGGGGCCAACGTCCTGACTTTC
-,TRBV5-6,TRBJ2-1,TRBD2,CASSYSGGAFYNEQFF,TGTGCCAGCAGTTATAGCGGGGGGGCCTTTTACAATGAGCAGTTCTTC
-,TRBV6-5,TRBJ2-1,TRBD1,CASRPGTGGNNEQFF,TGTGCCAGCAGACCCGGGACAGGGGGCAACAATGAGCAGTTCTTC
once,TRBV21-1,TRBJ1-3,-,CASSNCQGQGLYTSGNTIYF,TGTGCCAGCAGCAACTGCCAGGGACAGGGATTATATACATCTGGAAACACCATATATTTT
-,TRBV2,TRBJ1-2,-,CASNTRQSYGYTF,TGTGCCAGCAACACCAGACAGTCCTATGGCTACACCTTC
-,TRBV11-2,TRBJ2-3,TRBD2,CASFRGLAGGRADTQYF,TGTGCCAGCTTCCGCGGGCTAGCGGGGGGGCGGGCAGATACGCAGTATTTT
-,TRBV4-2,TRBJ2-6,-,CASSQGGGRGANVLTF,TGTGCCAGCAGTCAAGGCGGAGGGCGCGGGGCCAACGTCCTGACTTTC
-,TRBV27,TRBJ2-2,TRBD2,CASSTTSGRAKSGELFF,TGTGCCAGCAGTACTACTAGCGGGAGGGCCAAGTCCGGGGAGCTGTTTTTT
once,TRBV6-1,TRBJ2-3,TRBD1,CASSEPGQGSDTQYF,TGTGCCAGCAGTGAACCGGGACAGGGCTCAGATACGCAGTATTTT
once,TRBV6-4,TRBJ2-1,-,CASSDSTSEEIYNEQFF,TGTGCCAGCAGTGACTCCACGAGTGAGGAGATCTACAATGAGCAGTTCTTC
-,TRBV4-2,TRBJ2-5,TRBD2,CASSQGAGGPQETQYF,TGTGCCAGCAGCCAAGGAGCGGGGGGCCCTCAAGAGACCCAGTACTTC
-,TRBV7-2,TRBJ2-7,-,CASSLSPTGRYEQYF,TGTGCCAGCAGCTTATCCCCCACAGGTCGCTACGAGCAGTACTTC
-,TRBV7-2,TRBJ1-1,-,CASSPVGGNTEAFF,TGTGCCAGCAGCCCCGTGGGGGGAAACACTGAAGCTTTCTTT
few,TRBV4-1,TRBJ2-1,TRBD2,CASSQVIGAGSEQFF,TGCGCCAGCAGCCAAGTAATAGGAGCGGGATCTGAGCAGTTCTTC
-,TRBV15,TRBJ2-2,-,CATSRNLGGGPNTGELFF,TGTGCCACCAGCAGAAACCTAGGCGGGGGCCCGAACACCGGGGAGCTGTTTTTT
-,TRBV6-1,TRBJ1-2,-,CASSEATGTLAGYTF,TGTGCCAGCAGTGAGGCTACCGGGACACTGGCCGGCTACACCTTC
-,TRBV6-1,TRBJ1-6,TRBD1,CASRDRGYNSPLHF,TGTGCCAGCCGGGACAGGGGCTATAATTCACCCCTCCACTTT
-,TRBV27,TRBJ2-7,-,CASSFGLRGYEQYF,TGTGCCAGCAGTTTTGGCCTCAGGGGCTACGAGCAGTACTTC
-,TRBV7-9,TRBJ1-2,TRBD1,CASSLDIDRDNYGYTF,TGTGCCAGCAGCTTAGATATAGACAGGGATAACTATGGCTACACCTTC
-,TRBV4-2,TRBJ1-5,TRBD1,CASSPGTGSNQPQHF,TGTGCCAGCAGCCCAGGGACAGGTAGCAATCAGCCCCAGCATTTT
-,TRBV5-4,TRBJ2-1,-,CASSLAQGGNEQFF,TGTGCCAGCAGCTTGGCGCAGGGGGGCAATGAGCAGTTCTTC
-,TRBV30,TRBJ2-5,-,CAWSVPGSGPETQYF,TGTGCCTGGAGTGTACCGGGTAGCGGCCCAGAGACCCAGTACTTC
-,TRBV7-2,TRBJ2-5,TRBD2,CANARRGGGETQYF,TGTGCCAACGCGAGACGGGGGGGCGGTGAGACCCAGTACTTC
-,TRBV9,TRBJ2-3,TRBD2,CASSEAPGGATDTQYF,TGTGCCAGCAGCGAGGCCCCGGGGGGGGCGACGGATACGCAGTATTTT
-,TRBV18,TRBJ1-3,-,CASSPSAGNTIYF,TGTGCCAGCTCACCATCCGCGGGAAACACCATATATTTT
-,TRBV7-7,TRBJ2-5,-,CASSLAMGGQETQYF,TGTGCCAGCAGCTTAGCAATGGGGGGCCAAGAGACCCAGTACTTC